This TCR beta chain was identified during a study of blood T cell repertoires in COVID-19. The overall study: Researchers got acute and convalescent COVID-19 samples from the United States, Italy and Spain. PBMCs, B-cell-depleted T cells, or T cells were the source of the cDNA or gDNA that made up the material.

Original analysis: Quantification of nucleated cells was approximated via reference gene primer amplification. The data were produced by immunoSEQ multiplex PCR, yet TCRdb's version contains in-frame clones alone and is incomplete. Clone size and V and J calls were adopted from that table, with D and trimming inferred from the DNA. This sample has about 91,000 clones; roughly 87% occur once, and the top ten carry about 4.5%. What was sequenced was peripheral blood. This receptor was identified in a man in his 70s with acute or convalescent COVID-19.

CDR3 region: CASSPTGVSYEQYF. The CDR3 region has the DNA TGTGCCAGTAGCCCGACAGGGGTCTCCTACGAGCAGTACTTC. The chain uses TRBV19 and TRBJ2-7, with 8 bases that match TRBD1. There are 14 residues in the CDR3. The V and J ends lost 6 bases and 0 bases, in that order; junction bases with no gene match: 4. Germline lookup yields CDR1 LNHDA and CDR2 SQIVND (reference sequence).